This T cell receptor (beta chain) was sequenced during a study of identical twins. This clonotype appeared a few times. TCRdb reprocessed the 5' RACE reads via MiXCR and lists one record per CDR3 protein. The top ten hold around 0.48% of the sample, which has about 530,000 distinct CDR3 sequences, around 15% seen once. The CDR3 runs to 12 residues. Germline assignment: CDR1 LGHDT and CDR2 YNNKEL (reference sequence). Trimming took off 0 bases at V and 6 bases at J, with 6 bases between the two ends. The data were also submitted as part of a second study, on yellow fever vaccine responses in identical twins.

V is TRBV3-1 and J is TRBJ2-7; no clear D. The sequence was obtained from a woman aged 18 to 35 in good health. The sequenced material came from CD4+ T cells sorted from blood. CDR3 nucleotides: TGTGCCAGCAGCCAAGAGTTAGGCGAGCAGTACTTC. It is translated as CASSQELGEQYF.